The T cell receptor beta chain described here comes from a study of radiotherapy plus CTLA-4 blockade in lung cancer. Study-level information: Objective responses occurred in around 18% of patients; over 25% had disease control. The study, taken as a whole, reports: Radiotherapy with ipilimumab was followed by blood expansion of tumor-derived clones. Response, reportedly, was best predicted by interferon-beta along with early blood T cell clone dynamics.

Chemo-refractory metastatic non-small-cell lung cancer patients were treated with focal radiation plus CTLA-4 blockade with ipilimumab. Points on this clone: Its antigen is as yet unknown.

This CDR3 spans 16 amino acids. Germline V CDR1 and CDR2: ENHRY, SYGVKD. J was trimmed by 2 bases and V by 2 bases; bases with no gene match: 5. Generated by immunoSEQ multiplex PCR, the TCRdb table keeps only in-frame clones and is missing some. Altogether roughly 50,000 clones are present, 65% to 90% being singletons, with the ten largest covering around 17%. The input for sequencing was peripheral blood, taken from a patient treated with radiotherapy plus ipilimumab. The TCR comes from a human donor with non-small cell lung cancer that progressed on radiotherapy plus ipilimumab. Some clones in this sample may be carry-over from other donors' samples. J is TRBJ2-1 and V is TRBV10-3; 8 bases fit TRBD1. The CDR3 here is CAISEQQGATYNEQFF. For the CDR3, the DNA is TGTGCCATCAGTGAGCAGCAGGGGGCCACCTACAATGAGCAGTTCTTC.